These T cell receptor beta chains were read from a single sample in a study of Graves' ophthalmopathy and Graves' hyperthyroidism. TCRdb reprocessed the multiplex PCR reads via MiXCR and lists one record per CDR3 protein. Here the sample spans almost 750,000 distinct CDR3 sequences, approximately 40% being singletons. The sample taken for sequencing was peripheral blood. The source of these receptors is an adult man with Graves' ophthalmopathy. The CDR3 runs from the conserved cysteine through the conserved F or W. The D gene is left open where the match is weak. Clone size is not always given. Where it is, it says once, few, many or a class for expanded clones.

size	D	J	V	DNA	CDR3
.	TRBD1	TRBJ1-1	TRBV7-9	TGTGCCAGCAGCTTGGCGAAGGACAGGGGTTGGTTGGTGTCTGAAGCTTTCTTT	CASSLAKDRGWLVSEAFF
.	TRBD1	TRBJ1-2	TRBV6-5	TGTGCCAGCGGCCAACAGGGGGCGAGGATATATGGCTACACCTTC	CASGQQGARIYGYTF
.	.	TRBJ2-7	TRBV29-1	TGCAGCGTCGTACCAACAGGGCTGGCGACCTACGAGCAGTACTTC	CSVVPTGLATYEQYF
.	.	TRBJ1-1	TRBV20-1	TGTAGTGCTTCTAAAGGATCCGCTAACACTGGAGCTTTCTTT	CSASKGSANTGAFF
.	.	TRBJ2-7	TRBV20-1	TGCAGTGCCGGCCCCCGCAGCCACTACGAGCAGTACTTC	CSAGPRSHYEQYF
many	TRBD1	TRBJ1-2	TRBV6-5	TGTGCCAGCAGTCTCGGGACAGTTTATGGCTACACCTTC	CASSLGTVYGYTF
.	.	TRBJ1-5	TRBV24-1	TGTGCCAGCAGTTACCTCGGACATGATGAGTGGCCCCAGCATTTT	CASSYLGHDEWPQHF
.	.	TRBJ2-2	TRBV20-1	TGCAGTACAGAGTCCAGCGGGGAGCTGTTTTTT	CSTESSGELFF
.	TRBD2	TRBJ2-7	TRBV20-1	TGCAGTGCTAGTCTCCAGAAAGCGGGGATTACCTACGAGCAGTACTTC	CSASLQKAGITYEQYF
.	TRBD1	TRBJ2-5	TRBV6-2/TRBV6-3	TGTGCCAGCAGCTTACTCGTTCTTCGGACAGGGGGGGAGACCCAGTACTTC	CASSLLVLRTGGETQYF
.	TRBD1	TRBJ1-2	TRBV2	TGTGCCAGCAGTCGCGAACGGACAGGGGACTATGGCTACACCTTC	CASSRERTGDYGYTF
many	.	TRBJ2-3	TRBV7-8	TGTGCCAGCAGCTTAGCGAACACAGATACGCAGTATTTT	CASSLANTDTQYF
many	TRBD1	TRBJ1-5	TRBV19	TGTGCCAGTAGTCGGACAGGGGGCGGAGAGCCCCAGCATTTT	CASSRTGGGEPQHF
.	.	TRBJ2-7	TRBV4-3	TGCGCCAGCAGCCAAGAACAAGTACCAGACTACGAGCAGTACTTC	CASSQEQVPDYEQYF
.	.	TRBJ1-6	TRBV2	TGTGCCAGCAGTGTGGAAACTGACTATAATTCACCCCTCCACTTT	CASSVETDYNSPLHF
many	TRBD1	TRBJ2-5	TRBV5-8	TGTGCCAGCAGCTGGGCCGGGACAGGGCAAGAGACCCAGTACTTC	CASSWAGTGQETQYF
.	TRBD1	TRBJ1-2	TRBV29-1	TGCAGCGTTAGACAGGGCCAGAACTATGGCTACACCTTC	CSVRQGQNYGYTF
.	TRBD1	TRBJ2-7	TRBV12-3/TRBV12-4	TGTGCCAGCAGTCCAGACAGGGCTGAAATCAACGAGCAGTACTTC	CASSPDRAEINEQYF
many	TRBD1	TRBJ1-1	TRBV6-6	TGTGCCAGCAGACGACAGGGGGCAAACACTGAAGCTTTCTTT	CASRRQGANTEAFF